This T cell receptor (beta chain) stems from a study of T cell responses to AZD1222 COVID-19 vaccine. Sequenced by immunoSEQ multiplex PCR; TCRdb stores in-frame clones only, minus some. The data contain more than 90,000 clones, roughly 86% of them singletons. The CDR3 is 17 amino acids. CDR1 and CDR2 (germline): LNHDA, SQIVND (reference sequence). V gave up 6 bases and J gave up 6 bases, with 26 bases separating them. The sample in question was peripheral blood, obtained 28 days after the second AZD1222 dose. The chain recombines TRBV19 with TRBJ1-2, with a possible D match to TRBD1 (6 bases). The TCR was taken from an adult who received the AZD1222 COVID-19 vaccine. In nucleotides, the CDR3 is TGTGCCAGTAGCATGTTCTCGGGGCAGGGGATAATCGATGGCTACACCTTC. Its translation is CASSMFSGQGIIDGYTF.